Sequencing of this T cell receptor (beta chain) was carried out in a study of T cells in pancreatic ductal adenocarcinoma. Whole-study results and caveats: Results skew toward the minority of patients with early-stage disease. Compared with tumor, blood showed more total productive templates and around 8-fold more clonotypes. Tumor-versus-blood clonality comparisons may be biased toward lower tumor diversity.

Turning to this clone: Its target is unknown.

No neoadjuvant therapy was given to the selected pancreatic ductal adenocarcinoma patients before their surgery. Method: immunoSEQ multiplex PCR; TCRdb's copy keeps in-frame clones and lacks some. Of roughly 100,000 clones listed, 90% to 95% were seen once; the top ten hold about 3%. Source material: PBMCs. This TCR was recovered from a human donor with pancreatic ductal adenocarcinoma.

Written as DNA, the CDR3 is TGTGCCAGCAGCATACACAGGGAATTTGGGGAGACCCAGTACTTC. It encodes CASSIHREFGETQYF. V is TRBV11-3 and J is TRBJ2-5; D is perhaps TRBD1 (6 bases). V dropped 5 bases and J dropped 5 bases, with 18 bases sitting between them. Looked up from germline, CDR1 is SGHNT and CDR2 is YENEEA. The CDR3 is made up of 15 amino acids. Full variable domain (outside the CDR3, taken from reference TRBV11-3 and TRBJ2-5): EAGVVQSPRYKIIEKKQPVAFWCNPISGHNTLYWYLQNLGQGPELLIRYENEEAVDDSQLPKDRFSAERLKGVDSTLKIQPAELGDSAVYLCASSIHREFGETQYFGPGTRLLVL.